The 24 T cell receptor beta chains reported below all come from one sample, sequenced in a study of regulatory T cells in long-lasting Graves disease. Time point denoted: persistent/refractory GD, antithyroid drugs over 5 years with positive TRAb. TCR sequences were obtained from RNA taken from PBMCs. Arm-PCR of CDR3 regions and iRepertoire HTBI primers were used to build TCR beta libraries. TCRdb passed the multiplex PCR reads through MiXCR, listing each CDR3 protein once. The data hold 300,000 to 500,000 distinct CDR3 sequences, with around 20% observed a single time. The sequenced sample was peripheral blood mononuclear cells (PBMCs), obtained when the disease was refractory, from a patient treated with antithyroid drugs. The receptors were sampled from a female donor with Graves disease.

In its sample, this clonotype was seen many times. CDR3 sequence reads: CASSEDRTDGYTF. The CDR3 bases are TGCGCCAGCAGCGAGGACAGGACGGATGGCTACACCTTC. The chain couples TRBV10-2 to TRBJ1-2; TRBD1 agrees at 7 bases. Germline V gene data show CDR1 as WSHSY and CDR2 as SAAADI. The CDR3 is 13 residues long. The junction had 7 bases not matched to a gene; V was cut back by 6 bases and J by 6 bases.

This clonotype was recorded many times. The chain has TRBV15 and TRBJ2-7, with a possible D match to TRBD1 (5 bases). The length of the CDR3 is 15 residues. The V end lost 2 bases, the J end lost 3 bases, and 14 bases lay between the germline ends. CDR1 and CDR2 (germline): LNHNV, YYDKDF (reference sequence). The CDR3 spells CATSRSQGSLYEQYF. CDR3 in DNA: TGTGCCACCAGCAGATCTCAGGGCTCCCTCTACGAGCAGTACTTC.

This clonotype was observed a handful of times. The CDR3 reads CASRTGTTPGGLFF. CDR3 DNA sequence: TGTGCCAGCAGGACCGGGACAACTCCAGGGGGACTGTTTTTT. V usage is TRBV6-1 and J usage is TRBJ1-4; 7 bases map to TRBD1. The J segment lost 13 bases and the V segment lost 6 bases, leaving 14 bases of the junction unmatched. The CDR3 has 14 amino acids. Germline assignment: CDR1 MNHNS and CDR2 SASEGT.

The rearrangement links TRBV9 to TRBJ1-6; D perhaps matches TRBD1 (5 bases). The CDR3 consists of 13 residues. The V end was cut by 2 bases, the J end by 8 bases, with 8 bases between. Germline assignment: CDR1 SGDLS and CDR2 YYNGEE. As DNA, the CDR3 is TGTGCCAGCAGCGTCGAGGGGTATTCACCCCTCCACTTT. As protein: CASSVEGYSPLHF. Together with reference TRBV9 and TRBJ1-6, the CDR3 gives the full variable domain: DSGVTQTPKHLITATGQRVTLRCSPRSGDLSVYWYQQSLDQGLQFLIQYYNGEERAKGNILERFSAQQFPDLHSELNLSSLELGDSALYFCASSVEGYSPLHFGNGTRLTVT.

The chain is built from TRBV6-2 or TRBV6-3 and TRBJ1-2; D is uncertain. This CDR3 is 12 amino acids long. Trimming took 5 bases from V and 6 from J, leaving 10 bases between them. CDR1 is MNHEY and CDR2 is SVGEGT in the germline V gene. The CDR3 sequence: CASSSRSHGYTF. CDR3 coding DNA: TGTGCCAGCAGTAGCAGGTCCCATGGCTACACCTTC.

This clonotype was seen repeatedly, ten times or more. The chain joins TRBV7-2 to TRBJ2-5; 14 nucleotides match TRBD2. V shed 3 bases, J shed 5 bases, and the junction held 5 bases outside the gene matches. The CDR3 loop spans 16 amino acids. Germline CDR1 SGHTA, CDR2 FQGNSA. The CDR3 region has the DNA TGTGCCAGCAGCTTGGGGACTAGCGGGAGTCAGGAGACCCAGTACTTC. This translates into CASSLGTSGSQETQYF.

This clonotype was seen many times. The CDR3: CASSPNEGYGYTF. The CDR3 region has the DNA TGTGCCAGCAGTCCCAATGAAGGCTATGGCTACACCTTC. The gene calls are TRBV6-1 and TRBJ1-2, with unresolved D. The germline V and J ends were trimmed by 5 bases and 4 bases, with 11 bases remaining between them. CDR3 length: 13 amino acids. Germline CDR1 reads MNHNS; CDR2 reads SASEGT.

This clonotype was recorded many times. The V gene is TRBV7-2, the J gene TRBJ1-1; no clear D gene. The germline CDR1 and CDR2 sequences are SGHTA and FQGNSA. This CDR3 comprises 14 residues. Trimming left V 3 bases short and J 0 bases short, with 8 bases between. Here the CDR3 DNA reads TGTGCCAGCAGCTTGGGCGGGATGAACACTGAAGCTTTCTTT. The encoded protein is CASSLGGMNTEAFF.

This clonotype occurred many times. The V and J genes are TRBV6-1 and TRBJ2-7; D is ambiguous. Trimming took off 3 bases at V and 5 bases at J, with 8 bases between the two ends. CDR1 and CDR2 from the germline V gene are MNHNS and SASEGT. The CDR3 is 12 residues long. The CDR3 sequence is CASSDNLDEQYF. The CDR3 region has the DNA TGTGCCAGCAGTGATAACCTCGACGAGCAGTACTTC.

This clonotype was seen a handful of times. This rearrangement joins TRBV30 to TRBJ2-2; 8 nucleotides line up with TRBD1. Germline CDR1 is GTSNPN and CDR2 is SVGIG (reference sequence). CDR3 size: 15 residues. Trimming removed 3 bases from V and 4 bases from J; junction bases left unmatched: 7. CDR3 amino acids: CAWRVPDRATGELFF. The CDR3 region has the DNA TGTGCCTGGAGAGTACCGGACAGGGCCACCGGGGAGCTGTTTTTT.

The chain carries TRBV29-1 and TRBJ2-5, with D perhaps TRBD2 (6 bases). This CDR3 contains 15 residues. Trimming removed 5 bases from V and 2 bases from J, with 18 bases in between. The germline V gene encodes CDR1 SQVTM and CDR2 ANQGSEA. The CDR3 sequence is CSVNQYGLAQETQYF. CDR3 bases: TGCAGCGTTAATCAGTATGGGCTAGCGCAAGAGACCCAGTACTTC.

This clonotype was recorded at least ten times. The chain employs TRBV2 and TRBJ2-2; D perhaps matches TRBD2 (5 bases). Trimming left V 8 bases short and J 1 base short, with 8 bases between. There are 13 residues in the CDR3. CDR1 and CDR2 from the germline V gene are SNHLY and FYNNEI. The CDR3 sequence is CASGGLNTGELFF. CDR3 sequence (DNA): TGTGCCAGCGGCGGGCTGAACACCGGGGAGCTGTTTTTT.

Worth noting for this clonotype: A read error is possible here, since a much larger clone lies one base away. The chain joins TRBV7-2 to TRBJ2-7, with 14 bases aligning to TRBD2. The CDR3 is 19 amino acids. CDR1 SGHTA and CDR2 FQGNSA come from the germline V gene. V was pared by 5 bases and J by 2 bases, with 14 bases of the junction left unmatched. This chain's CDR3 is CASSPHRLAGGPSTYEQYF. For the CDR3, the DNA is TGTGCCAGCAGCCCGCACCGACTAGCGGGAGGGCCCTCCACCTACGAGCAGTACTTC.

This clonotype was counted a few times. The junction and the germline gene differ at one end; a read error may be behind it. The rearrangement links TRBV6-1 to TRBJ2-2; a weak D match, TRBD2 (5 bases). CDR3 length: 13 amino acids. Germline V gene data show CDR1 as MNHNS and CDR2 as SASEGT. CDR3 amino acids: CAGRRAGTGELFF. CDR3 bases: TGTGCCGGCAGAAGGGCGGGCACCGGGGAGCTGTTTTTT.

The chain couples TRBV7-2 to TRBJ2-6, with D unclear. The V end was cut by 6 bases, the J end by 1 base, with 13 bases between. The CDR3 spans 16 residues. The germline V gene encodes CDR1 SGHTA and CDR2 FQGNSA. For the CDR3, the DNA is TGTGCCAGCAGGTCTGCTGAAGGTTCTGGGGCCAACGTCCTGACTTTC. Amino acids: CASRSAEGSGANVLTF.

V gene TRBV7-2 combines with J gene TRBJ2-1; D is uncertain. With 1 base removed from V and 3 bases from J, the gap between germline ends came to 7 bases. The CDR3 has 14 residues. CDR1 is SGHTA and CDR2 is FQGNSA in the germline V gene. This CDR3 is CASSLGDVYNEQFF. The DNA for the CDR3 is TGTGCCAGCAGCTTAGGCGACGTCTACAATGAGCAGTTCTTC. The variable domain in full, with the rest retrieved from reference TRBV7-2 and TRBJ2-1, is GAGVSQSPSNKVTEKGKDVELRCDPISGHTALYWYRQSLGQGLEFLIYFQGNSAPDKSGLPSDRFSAERTGGSVSTLTIQRTQQEDSAVYLCASSLGDVYNEQFFGPGTRLTVL.

This clonotype was found a few times. V usage is TRBV30 and J usage is TRBJ2-6, with 7 bases fitting TRBD1. Germline CDR1 GTSNPN, CDR2 SVGIG (reference sequence). Trimming cost V 5 bases and J 1 base; bases outside gene matches: 2. The CDR3 covers 14 residues. Here the CDR3 DNA reads TGTGCCTGGGGGGGACAGTCTGGGGCCAACGTCCTGACTTTC. Its translation is CAWGGQSGANVLTF.

The chain is built from TRBV7-9 and TRBJ1-4; D is undetermined. V was clipped by 5 bases and J by 7 bases, with 17 bases between them. This CDR3 comprises 15 residues. The V gene's germline CDR1 is SEHNR and CDR2 FQNEAQ (reference sequence). The CDR3 loop is CASSPRPLATEKLFF. The CDR3 DNA reads as TGTGCCAGCAGCCCCAGACCGTTAGCTACTGAAAAACTGTTTTTT.

This clonotype was counted ten times or more. This chain links TRBV7-2 with TRBJ2-5; D gene uncertain. Germline CDR1 is SGHTA and CDR2 is FQGNSA. Trimming took 4 bases from V and 10 from J, leaving 10 bases between them. The CDR3 is 11 amino acids. The CDR3 DNA reads TGTGCCAGCAGCTCCTTGGTGGACCAGTACTTC. This sequence encodes CASSSLVDQYF.

This clonotype showed up many times. This sequence joins TRBV20-1 and TRBJ2-5; TRBD1 matches at 7 bases. This CDR3 contains 13 residues. Trimming cost V 4 bases and J 5 bases; bases outside gene matches: 7. Germline CDR1 DFQATT, CDR2 SNEGSKA (reference sequence). CDR3 sequence: CSAKTGLGETQYF. DNA of the CDR3: TGCAGTGCTAAGACAGGGCTGGGGGAGACCCAGTACTTC.

In its sample, this clonotype was seen a few times. This sequence joins TRBV2 and TRBJ1-5; unclear D gene. The CDR3 is made up of 13 amino acids. CDR1 and CDR2 from the germline V gene are SNHLY and FYNNEI. The V end lost 7 bases, the J end lost 3 bases, and 10 bases lay between the germline ends. This CDR3 is CASKDGNNQPQHF. DNA for the CDR3: TGTGCCAGCAAGGACGGAAACAATCAGCCCCAGCATTTT.

This clonotype was found many times. V and J are TRBV7-9 and TRBJ2-2; D is possibly TRBD1 or TRBD2 (6 bases each). This CDR3 contains 16 residues. The V and J ends lost 4 bases and 4 bases respectively, with 16 bases between them. Per germline, CDR1 SEHNR and CDR2 FQNEAQ (reference sequence). The CDR3 nucleotides read TGTGCCAGCAGCTCCACAACGGGGGCGGTCACCGGGGAGCTGTTTTTT. The encoded protein is CASSSTTGAVTGELFF.

The chain uses TRBV11-2 and TRBJ1-3; 9 positions agree with TRBD1. Trimming removed 3 bases from V and 4 bases from J; junction bases left unmatched: 4. CDR1 and CDR2 (germline): SGHAT, FQNNGV. The CDR3 consists of 15 residues. CDR3 DNA: TGTGCCAGCAGCTTTGGGACAGGGCACGGAAACACCATATATTTT. Translated: CASSFGTGHGNTIYF.

The table lists this clonotype with a few counts. This sequence joins TRBV7-8 and TRBJ2-7; 8 bases fit TRBD1. Trimming took 3 bases from V and 1 from J; bases not matched to a gene: 8. The length of the CDR3 is 16 residues. The germline V gene encodes CDR1 SGHVS and CDR2 FQNEAQ. Here the CDR3 reads CASSFSWGQASYEQYF. For the CDR3, the DNA is TGTGCCAGCAGCTTTAGTTGGGGACAGGCTTCCTACGAGCAGTACTTC.